The 5 T cell receptor beta chains listed next were all sequenced from one sample in a study of blood T cells in healthy people across ages. Combining a sample-barcoded 5' primer with a J-beta primer mix, a second PCR ran for roughly 6 to 12 cycles. TCRdb re-analysed the 5' RACE reads in MiXCR, keeping a single row per CDR3 protein. This sample has some 850,000 distinct CDR3 sequences; roughly 24% occur once, and the top ten carry approximately 2.9%. These data also formed part of another study, on T cells of mothers and their children.

The sample taken for sequencing was blood. The receptors shown here come from a boy aged 10-17 years in good health.

This clonotype was observed a handful of times. The chain recombines TRBV10-2 with TRBJ2-1; D is possibly TRBD2 (5 bases). The CDR3 contains 13 residues. V lost 4 bases and J lost 14, with 18 bases in between. Germline V gene data show CDR1 as WSHSY and CDR2 as SAAADI. The CDR3 is CASSVNGETSEFF. CDR3 bases: TGCGCCAGCAGTGTGAACGGCGAAACTAGTGAGTTCTTC.

The chain recombines TRBV5-6 with TRBJ2-5; either TRBD1 or TRBD2 may supply D (5 bases each). The V gene lost 3 bases and the J gene lost 0 bases, with 15 bases spanning the gap. Per germline, CDR1 SGHDT and CDR2 YYEEEE. The CDR3 extends over 16 amino acids. The CDR3 reads CASSWWGNLYQETQYF. Written as DNA, the CDR3 is TGTGCCAGCAGCTGGTGGGGGAATTTGTACCAAGAGACCCAGTACTTC. The full variable domain, rest sourced from reference TRBV5-6 and TRBJ2-5, is DAGVTQSPTHLIKTRGQQVTLRCSPKSGHDTVSWYQQALGQGPQFIFQYYEEEERQRGNFPDRFSGHQFPNYSSELNVNALLLGDSALYLCASSWWGNLYQETQYFGPGTRLLVL.

The chain employs TRBV12-3 or TRBV12-4 and TRBJ2-3; 10 nucleotides line up with TRBD1. J gave up 1 base and V 10 bases, and 8 bases lay outside the gene matches. CDR3 length: 15 residues. CDR3 loop: CATLGGTGGTDTQYF. The CDR3 nucleotides read TGTGCCACCCTGGGAGGGACAGGGGGCACAGATACGCAGTATTTT.

This clonotype was detected only a few times. This sequence joins TRBV7-9 and TRBJ1-1; 7 positions agree with TRBD1. J lost 1 base, V lost 3 bases, and 8 bases had no gene match. The CDR3 spans 16 residues. Germline lookup yields CDR1 SEHNR and CDR2 FQNEAQ (reference sequence). CDR3 in DNA: TGTGCCAGCAGCTTCGCTCCCGGGACAGCGAACACTGAAGCTTTCTTT. The encoded protein is CASSFAPGTANTEAFF. The whole variable domain, remainder taken from reference TRBV7-9 and TRBJ1-1, is DTGVSQNPRHKITKRGQNVTFRCDPISEHNRLYWYRQTLGQGPEFLTYFQNEAQLEKSRLLSDRFSAERPKGSFSTLEIQRTEQGDSAMYLCASSFAPGTANTEAFFGQGTRLTVV.

This clonotype was counted between two and nine times. This chain uses TRBV5-1 with TRBJ2-7, with 9 bases lining up with TRBD2. V lost 7 bases, J lost 5 bases, and 16 bases stayed unmatched. This CDR3 contains 16 residues. Germline CDR1 SGHRS, CDR2 YFSETQ. The CDR3 is CASRPGGSGGFDEQYF. CDR3 in DNA: TGCGCCAGCCGACCAGGAGGCAGCGGGGGGTTCGACGAGCAGTACTTC.